These 21 T cell receptor beta chains were sequenced from one sample in a study of blood T cell repertoires in COVID-19. Produced via immunoSEQ multiplex PCR; TCRdb's table is partial and in-frame only. The table has 40,000 to 60,000 clones, about 83% seen once; the top ten hold about 15%. Material for sequencing was peripheral blood. These receptors all stem from a human donor in a cohort sampled during active COVID-19.

This clone was seen more than once but under ten times. The chain links TRBV12-3 or TRBV12-4 to TRBJ2-7; 8 positions match TRBD1. J lost 6 bases, V lost 4 bases, and 5 bases had no gene match. The CDR3 loop spans 13 amino acids. In DNA, the CDR3 is TGTGCCAGCAGTTCGGGACAGGCGGTCGAGCAGTACTTC. Its protein is CASSSGQAVEQYF.

The chain links TRBV3-1 (or the pseudogene TRBV3-2) to TRBJ2-1; D not certain. CDR3 length: 12 residues. V lost 3 bases to trimming and J lost 10 bases, with 10 bases between them. Per germline, CDR1 LGHDT and CDR2 YNNKEL (reference sequence). The CDR3 region is CASSQTLREQFF. The CDR3 DNA reads as TGTGCCAGCAGCCAGACTCTACGGGAGCAGTTCTTC.

The CDR3: CASSAPGQEATNEKLFF. CDR3 DNA sequence: TGTGCCAGCAGCGCCCCGGGACAGGAAGCAACTAATGAAAAACTGTTTTTT. The chain couples TRBV7-9 to TRBJ1-4, with 8 bases identical to TRBD1. The germline gives CDR1 SEHNR, CDR2 FQNEAQ (reference sequence). V lost 5 bases to trimming and J lost 0 bases; unmatched junction nucleotides: 8. The CDR3 has 17 residues.

The chain is built from TRBV5-8 and TRBJ1-2, with D tentatively TRBD1 (5 bases). The CDR3 runs 13 residues. V was trimmed by 1 base and J by 4 bases, leaving 8 bases between them. Germline V gives CDR1 SGHTS, CDR2 YDEGEE. This CDR3 is CASSLMQGYGYTF. DNA of the CDR3: TGTGCCAGCAGCTTGATGCAGGGCTATGGCTACACCTTC.

The rearrangement links TRBV5-8 to TRBJ2-7; 11 nucleotides match TRBD2. J was trimmed by 6 bases and V by 2 bases; bases with no gene match: 7. From germline, CDR1 is SGHTS and CDR2 YDEGEE. CDR3 size: 15 residues. The CDR3 sequence is CASSLTSGRAFEQYF. DNA for the CDR3: TGTGCCAGCAGCTTAACTAGCGGGAGAGCCTTCGAGCAGTACTTC.

The chain combines TRBV6-6 with TRBJ2-3, with D unclear. This CDR3 is built from 16 residues. The ends were cut back, 0 bases at V and 4 bases at J, with 14 bases in the middle. Germline assignment: CDR1 MNHNY and CDR2 SVGAGI (reference sequence). The CDR3 region has the DNA TGTGCCAGCAGTTACTCGAACCGCCCAGGTCCAGATACGCAGTATTTT. Translating it yields CASSYSNRPGPDTQYF.

V usage is TRBV6-5 and J usage is TRBJ2-1; TRBD1 might be the D (5 bases). Trimming removed 2 bases at V and 9 bases at J, with 8 bases between. CDR3 length equals 12 residues. Per the germline V gene, CDR1 is MNHEY and CDR2 is SVGAGI. The CDR3 here is CASSYRGSEQFF. CDR3 nucleotide sequence: TGTGCCAGCAGTTACAGGGGAAGTGAGCAGTTCTTC.

The CDR3 DNA reads as TGTGCCATCAGTGAGTCGAATGCGGGCGAGACCCAGTACTTC. Encoded protein: CAISESNAGETQYF. The rearrangement joins TRBV10-3 to TRBJ2-5; a weak D match, TRBD2 (5 bases). Germline CDR1 reads ENHRY; CDR2 reads SYGVKD. V was pared by 0 bases and J by 5 bases, with 10 bases between. CDR3 length: 14 amino acids.

V and J are TRBV9 and TRBJ1-1, with 7 bases that match TRBD1. CDR3 length equals 15 residues. CDR1 is SGDLS and CDR2 is YYNGEE in the germline V gene. J gave up 1 base and V 4 bases, and 7 bases lay outside the gene matches. CDR3 loop: CASSKGAAQNTEAFF. CDR3 DNA: TGTGCCAGCAGCAAGGGGGCAGCCCAGAACACTGAAGCTTTCTTT.

The chain is built from TRBV5-1 and TRBJ1-6, with 8 bases identical to TRBD1. J was trimmed by 4 bases and V by 0 bases; bases with no gene match: 15. The CDR3 runs 20 residues. Germline-derived CDR1 and CDR2 are SGHRS and YFSETQ. In DNA form, the CDR3 reads TGCGCCAGCAGCTTGGGGAGGACAGGGAGCCCAGCCACGTATAATTCACCCCTCCACTTT. The encoded protein is CASSLGRTGSPATYNSPLHF.

The genes are TRBV10-3 and TRBJ2-5; 8 nucleotides align to TRBD1. Germline V gene sequence: CDR1 ENHRY, CDR2 SYGVKD. V dropped 9 bases and J dropped 4; count of bases not matched to a gene: 7. The CDR3 runs to 13 residues. The DNA for the CDR3 is TGTGCCATGAGGACAGGGCCGGGAGAGACCCAGTACTTC. Translated: CAMRTGPGETQYF.

The chain recombines TRBV6-4 with TRBJ2-3; 16 nucleotides match TRBD2. The V segment lost 3 bases and the J segment 4 bases; nucleotides outside the gene matches: 4. Germline V CDR1 and CDR2: MRHNA, SNTAGT. CDR3 length equals 17 residues. The CDR3 DNA is TGTGCCAGCAGTGAGGGACTAGCGGGAGGGGGCCCAGATACGCAGTATTTT. As protein: CASSEGLAGGGPDTQYF.

This sequence joins TRBV6-2 or TRBV6-3 and TRBJ1-1, with 7 bases lining up with TRBD1. Germline-derived CDR1 and CDR2 are MNHEY and SVGEGT. CDR3 length equals 16 residues. J lost 5 bases, V lost 4 bases, and 13 bases had no gene match. The CDR3 region is CASSSSADRAGTEAFF. CDR3 sequence (DNA): TGTGCCAGCAGTTCAAGCGCAGACAGGGCTGGTACTGAAGCTTTCTTT.

The chain joins TRBV11-3 to TRBJ2-1; tentative D call: TRBD2 (6 bases). V gave up 3 bases and J gave up 10 bases, with 16 bases separating them. CDR3 size: 14 residues. Germline V gene data show CDR1 as SGHNT and CDR2 as YENEEA. CDR3 sequence: CASSFSFTGGEQFF. CDR3 bases: TGTGCCAGCAGCTTCTCTTTTACAGGAGGGGAGCAGTTCTTC.

The J gene is TRBJ2-1, the V gene TRBV19, with 12 nucleotides matching TRBD2. The CDR3 extends over 14 amino acids. In germline, CDR1 is LNHDA, CDR2 SQIVND (reference sequence). The V gene end was trimmed by 1 base and the J gene end by 10 bases; junction bases not matched to a gene: 2. DNA of the CDR3: TGTGCCAGTAGTATAGGACTAGCGGGAGTGGAGCAGTTCTTC. Its protein is CASSIGLAGVEQFF.

V and J are TRBV5-1 and TRBJ2-6; D is perhaps TRBD2 (5 bases). Germline-derived CDR1 and CDR2 are SGHRS and YFSETQ. V was shortened by 2 bases and J by 3 bases, with 9 bases between the two germline ends. The CDR3 is 15 amino acids. The CDR3 region is CASSFVGSGANVLTF. The CDR3, as DNA: TGCGCCAGCAGCTTTGTTGGGAGTGGGGCCAACGTCCTGACTTTC.

This chain links TRBV6-5 with TRBJ2-7, with a weak D call TRBD2 (7 bases). This CDR3 has 12 amino acids. Germline lookup yields CDR1 MNHEY and CDR2 SVGAGI. V gave up 9 bases and J gave up 3 bases, with 12 bases separating them. CDR3 amino acids: CASKGGIYEQYF. The DNA for the CDR3 is TGTGCCAGTAAGGGGGGGATCTACGAGCAGTACTTC.

The chain couples TRBV2 to TRBJ2-7; D possibly corresponds to TRBD1 (6 bases). Germline V gene sequence: CDR1 SNHLY, CDR2 FYNNEI. CDR3 length equals 14 residues. V was shortened by 11 bases and J by 3 bases, with 20 bases between the two germline ends. CDR3 protein: CAVHSWDTDYEQYF. The CDR3 DNA sequence: TGTGCCGTACATAGCTGGGACACCGACTACGAGCAGTACTTC.

This chain joins TRBV7-8 and TRBJ2-7, with TRBD2 identical over 10 bases. V lost 1 base and J lost 3; bases outside the gene matches: 3. Germline V gene data show CDR1 as SGHVS and CDR2 as FQNEAQ. The CDR3 extends over 15 amino acids. The CDR3 DNA reads as TGTGCCAGCAGCTTAGAACTAGCGGGGTACTACGAGCAGTACTTC. Translated, it gives CASSLELAGYYEQYF.

This sequence joins TRBV12-5 and TRBJ2-3, with 7 positions matching TRBD2. CDR3 length: 13 residues. The germline V gene encodes CDR1 LGHNT and CDR2 FRNRAP. The V gene end was trimmed by 4 bases and the J gene end by 4 bases; junction bases not matched to a gene: 2. CDR3 region: CASGSGGSDTQYF. The CDR3 DNA reads as TGTGCTAGTGGTTCGGGGGGTTCAGATACGCAGTATTTT. The full variable domain, its missing parts supplied by reference TRBV12-5 and TRBJ2-3, is DARVTQTPRHKVTEMGQEVTMRCQPILGHNTVFWYRQTMMQGLELLAYFRNRAPLDDSGMPKDRFSAEMPDATLATLKIQPSEPRDSAVYFCASGSGGSDTQYFGPGTRLTVL.

The chain combines TRBV6-2 or TRBV6-3 with TRBJ1-2, with D possibly being TRBD1 (5 bases). Germline CDR1 reads MNHEY; CDR2 reads SVGEGT. The CDR3 totals 15 residues. The V end was cut by 2 bases, the J end by 6 bases, with 16 bases between. CDR3 DNA sequence: TGTGCCAGCAGTTACGGTTGGGGGGATTACGATGGCTACACCTTC. As protein: CASSYGWGDYDGYTF.